Presented here are 7 T cell receptor beta chains from one specimen sequenced in a study of T cells after posttransplantation cyclophosphamide. Clones were read by immunoSEQ multiplex PCR, and TCRdb kept only the in-frame ones, dropping some. The sample contains roughly 9,900 clones, none of them singletons. Cyclophosphamide on days +3 and +4 followed busulfan-fludarabine conditioning and a marrow graft. The sample in question was PBMCs, obtained after allogeneic stem cell transplant with posttransplant cyclophosphamide. The receptors here all came from a female patient between 40 and 50 years old who received an allogeneic stem cell transplant from a related donor, was CMV-positive, and had no GVHD. Some of the T cells might come from the graft donor.

This clone was observed at least ten times. This chain links TRBV2 with TRBJ2-6; 10 bases agree with TRBD1. With V trimmed by 10 bases and J by 0 bases, 3 bases remained unmatched. The CDR3 sequence is 15 residues long. Germline CDR1 reads SNHLY; CDR2 reads FYNNEI. The CDR3 here is CATGQGNSGANVLTF. Written as DNA, the CDR3 is TGTGCCACGGGACAGGGGAACTCTGGGGCCAACGTCCTGACTTTC.

The chain carries TRBV28 and TRBJ1-6, with 7 positions matching TRBD1. Per the germline V gene, CDR1 is MDHEN and CDR2 is SYDVKM. The CDR3 totals 16 residues. The trim removed 2 bases at V and 0 bases at J, leaving 1 base unmatched. The CDR3 DNA is TGTGCCAGCAGTTTAAGACAGGGCTCCTATAATTCACCCCTCCACTTT. Its translation is CASSLRQGSYNSPLHF. Combining the CDR3 with reference TRBV28 and TRBJ1-6 gives the whole variable domain DVKVTQSSRYLVKRTGEKVFLECVQDMDHENMFWYRQDPGLGLRLIYFSYDVKMKEKGDIPEGYSVSREKKERFSLILESASTNQTSMYLCASSLRQGSYNSPLHFGNGTRLTVT.

This clone was picked up a small number of times. The J gene is TRBJ2-5, the V gene TRBV11-2; TRBD1 matches 11 bases. The DNA matches TRBJ2-7 better at its end, which makes the J call doubtful. Germline CDR1 and CDR2: SGHAT and FQNNGV. The CDR3 is 14 residues long. The CDR3: CASSTGQGVGEQYF. CDR3 DNA sequence: TGTGCCAGCAGCACGGGACAGGGGGTCGGCGAGCAGTACTTC.

This clone was seen ten or more times. V is TRBV9 and J is TRBJ2-1; possible D gene TRBD1, 6 bases. Germline lookup yields CDR1 SGDLS and CDR2 YYNGEE. V was pared by 0 bases and J by 7 bases, with 14 bases between. This CDR3 region has 15 residues. CDR3 bases: TGTGCCAGCAGCGTAGTTCCTAGTAGGGGGAATGAGCAGTTCTTC. Amino acid sequence: CASSVVPSRGNEQFF.

This clone was counted ten times or more. This chain links TRBV2 with TRBJ2-1, with 8 bases that match TRBD2. Germline V gives CDR1 SNHLY, CDR2 FYNNEI. The CDR3 contains 17 residues. The trim removed 6 bases at V and 0 bases at J, leaving 10 bases unmatched. CDR3 DNA: TGTGCCAGCAGACCGATAGCGGGGCTGAGCTCCTACAATGAGCAGTTCTTC. Translating it yields CASRPIAGLSSYNEQFF.

This clone has a count of ten or more. The CDR3 is CARSASGETYEQYF. In nucleotides, the CDR3 is TGTGCCAGAAGCGCAAGCGGGGAAACCTACGAGCAGTACTTC. V is TRBV5-3 and J is TRBJ2-7; 7 positions match TRBD2. TRBV5-3 is an open reading frame whose function is uncertain. This CDR3 spans 14 amino acids. After removal of 4 bases from V and 2 bases from J, the junction contained 6 bases not matched to a gene.

This clone was counted at least ten times. The chain couples TRBV10-3 to TRBJ2-1, with 8 bases matching TRBD2. After removal of 5 bases from V and 6 bases from J, the junction contained 6 bases not matched to a gene. Per germline, CDR1 ENHRY and CDR2 SYGVKD. There are 14 residues in the CDR3. The CDR3 here is CAISSGGLSNEQFF. DNA of the CDR3: TGTGCCATCAGTAGCGGGGGTTTGAGCAATGAGCAGTTCTTC.